These 12 T cell receptor beta chains share one sample of origin, sequenced in a study of cytomegalovirus exposure and HLA in healthy donors. Libraries were prepared by immunoSEQ multiplex PCR; TCRdb keeps only in-frame clonotypes and omits some of them. The sample includes 250,000 to 400,000 clones, 87% seen only once; the top ten take over 1%. Specimen: PBMCs. The receptors stem from a woman aged 25 to 39 in good health and CMV-seropositive.

The chain combines TRBV27 with TRBJ2-6, with 7 nucleotides matching TRBD1. J lost 2 bases, V lost 6 bases, and 7 bases had no gene match. This CDR3 has 16 amino acids. Germline assignment: CDR1 MNHEY and CDR2 SMNVEV (reference sequence). DNA of the CDR3: TGTGCCAGCAGATTACCCCAGGGGGCTGGGGCCAACGTCCTGACTTTC. It is translated as CASRLPQGAGANVLTF.

This chain connects TRBV7-2 to TRBJ2-1, with 7 bases identical to TRBD2. The J segment lost 5 bases and the V segment lost 3 bases, leaving 7 bases of the junction unmatched. The CDR3 totals 15 residues. The V gene's germline CDR1 is SGHTA and CDR2 FQGNSA. The CDR3 loop is CASSLGGGSHNEQFF. The CDR3 nucleotides read TGTGCCAGCAGCTTGGGGGGAGGGAGCCACAATGAGCAGTTCTTC. Together with reference TRBV7-2 and TRBJ2-1, the CDR3 gives the full variable domain: GAGVSQSPSNKVTEKGKDVELRCDPISGHTALYWYRQSLGQGLEFLIYFQGNSAPDKSGLPSDRFSAERTGGSVSTLTIQRTQQEDSAVYLCASSLGGGSHNEQFFGPGTRLTVL.

CDR3 DNA: TGTGCCAGCAGCACCAGGGCAGGACTAGCGGGGGGGCTGGACACCGGGGAGCTGTTTTTT. Translated, it gives CASSTRAGLAGGLDTGELFF. The chain is built from TRBV9 and TRBJ2-2; 15 bases map to TRBD2. CDR3 length: 20 amino acids. Per the germline V gene, CDR1 is SGDLS and CDR2 is YYNGEE. V lost 4 bases, J lost 3 bases, and 13 bases stayed unmatched.

The J gene is TRBJ2-1, the V gene TRBV5-6; D uncertain. The germline CDR1 and CDR2 sequences are SGHDT and YYEEEE. V lost 3 bases and J 8 bases, leaving 18 bases between the germline ends. This CDR3 has 15 amino acids. CDR3 sequence reads: CASSSDRNSQHEQFF. The CDR3, as DNA: TGTGCCAGCAGCTCAGACCGAAACTCCCAACATGAGCAGTTCTTC.

The V and J genes are TRBV6-1 and TRBJ1-6; TRBD1 matches at 7 bases. The germline gives CDR1 MNHNS, CDR2 SASEGT. CDR3 size: 14 residues. J was trimmed by 5 bases and V by 10 bases; bases with no gene match: 8. This CDR3 is CATPGTVDNSPLHF. CDR3 nucleotide sequence: TGTGCCACTCCAGGGACAGTCGATAATTCACCCCTCCACTTT.

The chain carries TRBV27 and TRBJ1-5; D is undetermined. Looked up from germline, CDR1 is MNHEY and CDR2 is SMNVEV (reference sequence). The ends were cut back, 3 bases at V and 5 bases at J, with 11 bases in the middle. CDR3 size: 14 residues. The CDR3 coding sequence is TGTGCCAGCAGTTTCGCCGGGGTACATCAGCCCCAGCATTTT. Amino acid sequence: CASSFAGVHQPQHF.

The chain couples TRBV19 to TRBJ2-2, with D possibly being TRBD2 (6 bases). Germline-derived CDR1 and CDR2 are LNHDA and SQIVND (reference sequence). Trimming took off 3 bases at V and 7 bases at J, with 15 bases between the two ends. The CDR3 consists of 15 residues. CDR3 coding DNA: TGTGCCAGTAGTATGCCGAGCGGGTGGGACGGGGAGCTGTTTTTT. Translated: CASSMPSGWDGELFF. The whole variable domain, remainder taken from reference TRBV19 and TRBJ2-2, is DGGITQSPKYLFRKEGQNVTLSCEQNLNHDAMYWYRQDPGQGLRLIYYSQIVNDFQKGDIAEGYSVSREKKESFPLTVTSAQKNPTAFYLCASSMPSGWDGELFFGEGSRLTVL.

The count of this clone is one. The chain combines TRBV5-6 with TRBJ2-7; 8 positions agree with TRBD2. Germline CDR1 reads SGHDT; CDR2 reads YYEEEE. With V trimmed by 4 bases and J by 2 bases, 11 bases remained unmatched. The CDR3 sequence is 16 residues long. The CDR3 is CASSLGGGGKTYEQYF. The CDR3 region has the DNA TGTGCCAGCAGCCTTGGGGGCGGGGGGAAGACCTACGAGCAGTACTTC.

The V gene is TRBV10-3, the J gene TRBJ2-1; 13 nucleotides agree with TRBD2. CDR1 is ENHRY and CDR2 is SYGVKD in the germline V gene. There are 14 residues in the CDR3. Trimming cost V 9 bases and J 8 bases; bases outside gene matches: 7. The DNA for the CDR3 is TGTGCCATTACTAGCGGGGGGGCTTTCGATGAGCAGTTCTTC. This sequence encodes CAITSGGAFDEQFF.

This clone has just one count. This chain connects TRBV9 to TRBJ2-2, with D perhaps matching TRBD1 or TRBD2 (6 bases each). CDR3 length equals 14 residues. Trimming took off 4 bases at V and 5 bases at J, with 12 bases between the two ends. Germline CDR1 is SGDLS and CDR2 is YYNGEE. For the CDR3, the DNA is TGTGCCAGCAGCCCCCAGGGGACTACCGGGGAGCTGTTTTTT. Translated, it gives CASSPQGTTGELFF.

V gene TRBV30 combines with J gene TRBJ2-4; maybe TRBD1 (5 bases). CDR1 and CDR2 from the germline V gene are GTSNPN and SVGIG (reference sequence). Trimming took 2 bases from V and 8 from J, leaving 16 bases between them. The CDR3 length is 14 residues. Here the CDR3 reads CAWSPSGDSYIQYF. DNA for the CDR3: TGTGCCTGGAGTCCTTCAGGAGACAGTTACATTCAGTACTTC.

The gene calls are TRBV14 and TRBJ1-3; D ambiguous. Trimming stripped 3 bases from V and 4 bases from J, with 7 bases between. Germline V gene sequence: CDR1 SGHDN, CDR2 FVKESK. This CDR3 contains 13 residues. CDR3 nucleotides: TGTGCCAGCAGCCACCAGCCCGGAAACACCATATATTTT. Protein: CASSHQPGNTIYF.